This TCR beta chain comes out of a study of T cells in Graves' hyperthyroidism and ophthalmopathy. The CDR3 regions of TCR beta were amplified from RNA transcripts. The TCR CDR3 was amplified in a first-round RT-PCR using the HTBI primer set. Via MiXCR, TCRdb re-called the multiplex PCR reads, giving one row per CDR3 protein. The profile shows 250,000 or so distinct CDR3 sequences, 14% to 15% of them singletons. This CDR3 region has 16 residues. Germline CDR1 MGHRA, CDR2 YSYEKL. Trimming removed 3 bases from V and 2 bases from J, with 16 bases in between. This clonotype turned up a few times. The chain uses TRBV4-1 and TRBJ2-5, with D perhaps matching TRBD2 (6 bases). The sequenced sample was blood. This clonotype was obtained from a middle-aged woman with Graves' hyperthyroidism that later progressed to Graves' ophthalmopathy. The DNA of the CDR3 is TGCGCCAGCAGCCAGTACGCCCGGGACTGGCAAGAGACCCAGTACTTC. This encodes CASSQYARDWQETQYF.